Below are 8 T cell receptor beta chains sequenced from a single sample in a study of regulatory T cells in long-lasting Graves disease. Stated time point: persistent/refractory GD, antithyroid drugs over 5 years with positive TRAb. Following extraction of RNA from PBMCs, that RNA was used to make the TCR library. Combining iRepertoire HTBI primers with Arm-PCR of CDR3 regions, the authors built TCR beta libraries. MiXCR, applied by TCRdb to the multiplex PCR reads, yields one record per CDR3 protein. The data show 430,000 or so distinct CDR3 sequences, 20% to 25% seen once. The sample in question was peripheral blood mononuclear cells (PBMCs), obtained when the disease was refractory, from a patient treated with antithyroid drugs. The receptors stem from a female donor with Graves disease.

The chain combines TRBV6-1 with TRBJ1-3; D possibly corresponds to TRBD1 (5 bases). The CDR3 consists of 14 residues. Trimming left V 5 bases short and J 0 bases short, with 8 bases between. From germline, CDR1 is MNHNS and CDR2 SASEGT. The CDR3 is CASSTTASGNTIYF. CDR3 DNA: TGTGCCAGCAGTACGACAGCCTCTGGAAACACCATATATTTT.

This clonotype was counted at least ten times. CDR3 DNA: TGCAGCGTTGGTACAGGGAGCGACGAGCAGTACTTC. This gives the protein CSVGTGSDEQYF. The chain joins TRBV29-1 to TRBJ2-7; the D gene is possibly TRBD1 (6 bases). Germline CDR1 SQVTM, CDR2 ANQGSEA. V shed 4 bases and J shed 5 bases, with 12 bases lying between them. The CDR3 runs to 12 residues.

This clonotype was seen only a few times. V is TRBV11-2 and J is TRBJ2-5; TRBD2 matches at 7 bases. Unmatched junction bases numbered 8, after V lost 5 bases and J lost 5 bases. CDR3 length equals 14 residues. Germline V gives CDR1 SGHAT, CDR2 FQNNGV. CDR3 protein: CASSQEAGVETQYF. Here the CDR3 DNA reads TGTGCCAGCAGCCAGGAGGCGGGAGTTGAGACCCAGTACTTC.

This clonotype was counted a few times. The genes are TRBV3-1 and TRBJ2-4; D is uncertain. The germline CDR1 and CDR2 sequences are LGHDT and YNNKEL (reference sequence). The CDR3 totals 20 residues. Deletions cut 4 bases from V and 0 bases from J, with 25 bases between. The CDR3 sequence: CASSPEDPRATLLAKNIQYF. DNA for the CDR3: TGTGCCAGCAGCCCAGAAGATCCTCGGGCCACCTTATTAGCCAAAAACATTCAGTACTTC.

The V call is TRBV6-4, the J call TRBJ2-4, with a tentative D call TRBD1 (5 bases). In germline, CDR1 is MRHNA, CDR2 SNTAGT. This CDR3 contains 14 residues. V gave up 4 bases and J gave up 1 base, with 8 bases separating them. As DNA, the CDR3 is TGTGCCAGCAGTGGCAGGGTGGCCAAAAACATTCAGTACTTC. The encoded protein is CASSGRVAKNIQYF.

This clonotype was recorded many times. The chain couples TRBV2 to TRBJ2-4; D perhaps matches TRBD1 (6 bases). The CDR3 loop spans 15 amino acids. V was pared by 7 bases and J by 2 bases, with 15 bases between. Germline loops: CDR1 SNHLY, CDR2 FYNNEI. The DNA of the CDR3 is TGTGCCAGCAACCTGGACAGACTCTCCAAAAACATTCAGTACTTC. This sequence encodes CASNLDRLSKNIQYF.

This clonotype was detected many times. This sequence joins TRBV5-6 and TRBJ1-1, with D unclear. Trimming shortened V by 4 bases and J by 6 bases, and 10 bases separated the two germline ends. Germline V gene sequence: CDR1 SGHDT, CDR2 YYEEEE. The CDR3 consists of 12 residues. The CDR3 DNA reads TGTGCCAGCAGCCCGACTGGTGCTGAAGCTTTCTTT. Translation gives CASSPTGAEAFF. The full variable domain, rest sourced from reference TRBV5-6 and TRBJ1-1, is DAGVTQSPTHLIKTRGQQVTLRCSPKSGHDTVSWYQQALGQGPQFIFQYYEEEERQRGNFPDRFSGHQFPNYSSELNVNALLLGDSALYLCASSPTGAEAFFGQGTRLTVV.

V is TRBV20-1 and J is TRBJ2-2; 7 bases match TRBD2. Losses at the gene ends were 3 bases for V and 10 bases for J; bases not matched to a gene: 14. The CDR3 has 15 amino acids. The germline gives CDR1 DFQATT, CDR2 SNEGSKA (reference sequence). CDR3 coding DNA: TGCAGTGCTAGGTCCCTCGGACTAGACGGCGAGGAGCTGTTTTTT. It codes for CSARSLGLDGEELFF.